This passage covers 16 T cell receptor beta chains from one sample sequenced in a study of Graves' ophthalmopathy and Graves' hyperthyroidism. Investigators amplified TCR beta CDR3 regions from RNA transcripts. An initial RT-PCR round employing HTBI primers preceded a second-round multiplex PCR. A single record per CDR3 protein comes from TCRdb applying MiXCR to the multiplex PCR reads. Of about 1.1 million distinct CDR3 sequences in the sample, 35% to 40% are singletons; the top ten hold around 10%. The sample taken for sequencing was peripheral blood or thyroid tissue (not recorded which). Receptors were obtained from an adult man with Graves' hyperthyroidism.

This chain uses TRBV10-3 with TRBJ2-5; 10 nucleotides agree with TRBD2. CDR3 length: 13 residues. With V trimmed by 6 bases and J by 4 bases, 2 bases remained unmatched. CDR1 and CDR2 from the germline V gene are ENHRY and SYGVKD. CDR3 nucleotide sequence: TGTGCCATCAGACCTAGCGGGGGAGAGACCCAGTACTTC. Protein sequence: CAIRPSGGETQYF.

The table lists this clonotype with a count of one. The chain joins TRBV7-3 to TRBJ2-5; 8 bases align to TRBD2. The CDR3 is made up of 16 amino acids. V gave up 6 bases and J gave up 1 base; unmatched junction bases: 10. Germline V gives CDR1 SGHTA, CDR2 FQGTGA. CDR3 protein: CASRGGAGAGQETQYF. Here the CDR3 DNA reads TGTGCCAGCAGGGGTGGAGCGGGAGCGGGCCAAGAGACCCAGTACTTC.

Turning to this clonotype: This may stem from a read error, because a much larger clone lies one nucleotide away. The chain joins TRBV10-2 to TRBJ2-7; D may be TRBD1 or TRBD2 (5 bases each). CDR1 and CDR2 (germline): WSHSY, SAAADI. Trimming stripped 2 bases from V and 10 bases from J, with 9 bases between. CDR3 length equals 11 residues. For the CDR3, the DNA is TGCGCCAGCAGTGAGCCGGGGCGCCAGTACTTC. This encodes CASSEPGRQYF.

V gene TRBV6-8 combines with J gene TRBJ2-5, with 8 positions matching TRBD2. Trimming removed 5 bases from V and 2 bases from J; junction bases left unmatched: 7. The CDR3 is 15 residues long. CDR1 MNHGY and CDR2 SAAAGT come from the germline V gene. The CDR3: CASSPTSSGQETQYF. For the CDR3, the DNA is TGTGCCAGCAGTCCCACCTCTAGCGGGCAAGAGACCCAGTACTTC.

The chain couples TRBV25-1 to TRBJ1-1; no firm D call. CDR1 and CDR2 from the germline V gene are MGHDK and SYGVNS. The CDR3 sequence is 15 residues long. V dropped 3 bases and J dropped 11 bases, with 22 bases sitting between them. The CDR3: CASSEDEGLNIEAFF. In nucleotides, the CDR3 is TGTGCCAGCAGTGAGGACGAGGGATTGAACATTGAGGCTTTCTTT.

This clonotype was detected only once. The junction and the germline gene differ at one end; a read error may be behind it. V gene TRBV30 combines with J gene TRBJ1-2, with a possible D match to TRBD1 (5 bases). The germline V gene has CDR1 GTSNPN and CDR2 SVGIG (reference sequence). CDR3 length equals 14 residues. This chain's CDR3 is CTWSVPGLNYGYTF. CDR3 nucleotides: TGTACCTGGAGTGTGCCAGGGCTAAACTATGGCTACACCTTC.

J is TRBJ2-7 and V is TRBV12-3 or TRBV12-4, with D perhaps matching TRBD1 (5 bases). Deletions cut 2 bases from V and 0 bases from J, with 8 bases between. This CDR3 has 14 amino acids. CDR3 in amino acids: CASSLYGASYEQYF. In nucleotides, the CDR3 is TGTGCCAGCAGTTTATATGGGGCCTCCTACGAGCAGTACTTC.

This clonotype was observed a few times. A much larger clone is a single base away; this may be a read error. V is TRBV7-2 and J is TRBJ2-2; D ambiguous. This CDR3 comprises 12 residues. The germline V and J ends were trimmed by 5 bases and 6 bases, with 7 bases remaining between them. In germline, CDR1 is SGHTA, CDR2 FQGNSA. This CDR3 reads CASSQIPGELFF. CDR3 nucleotides: TGTGCCAGCAGCCAAATCCCCGGGGAGCTGTTTTTT.

This clonotype was seen at least ten times. The J gene is TRBJ1-2, the V gene TRBV29-1; D gene ambiguous. The germline V and J ends were trimmed by 1 base and 4 bases, with 7 bases remaining between them. There are 12 residues in the CDR3. Germline V gene data show CDR1 as SQVTM and CDR2 as ANQGSEA. The CDR3 spells CSVEAPIYGYTF. The CDR3 region has the DNA TGCAGCGTTGAAGCACCGATCTATGGCTACACCTTC.

The chain employs TRBV20-1 and TRBJ2-7, with a tentative D call TRBD2 (6 bases). The V and J ends lost 5 bases and 5 bases respectively, with 19 bases between them. The CDR3 runs 14 residues. Germline CDR1 and CDR2: DFQATT and SNEGSKA (reference sequence). The CDR3: CSAGDDSGVNEQYF. The CDR3 region has the DNA TGCAGTGCTGGTGACGACTCGGGAGTCAACGAGCAGTACTTC.

In this sample, this clonotype turned up many times. The chain combines TRBV19 with TRBJ1-5, with D unresolved. CDR1 LNHDA and CDR2 SQIVND come from the germline V gene (reference sequence). Between the trimmed V and J ends, which lost 4 bases and 0 bases, there was a span of 10 bases. The CDR3 totals 15 residues. Here the CDR3 reads CASSKSGISNQPQHF. The DNA of the CDR3 is TGTGCCAGTAGTAAGTCGGGGATTAGCAATCAGCCCCAGCATTTT.

The chain has TRBV7-2 and TRBJ1-6, with TRBD1 matching over 7 bases. Germline V gene data show CDR1 as SGHTA and CDR2 as FQGNSA. The ends lost 0 bases at V and 8 bases at J; junction bases unmatched: 7. The CDR3 covers 16 residues. DNA of the CDR3: TGTGCCAGCAGCTTAGCGCGGACAGGCAATGATTCACCCCTCCACTTT. This sequence encodes CASSLARTGNDSPLHF. The whole variable domain, remainder taken from reference TRBV7-2 and TRBJ1-6, is GAGVSQSPSNKVTEKGKDVELRCDPISGHTALYWYRQSLGQGLEFLIYFQGNSAPDKSGLPSDRFSAERTGGSVSTLTIQRTQQEDSAVYLCASSLARTGNDSPLHFGNGTRLTVT.

The count of this clonotype is one. The chain joins TRBV10-3 to TRBJ1-2; D remains ambiguous. Germline V gene lookup returns CDR1 ENHRY and CDR2 SYGVKD. CDR3 size: 15 residues. Between the trimmed V and J ends, which lost 0 bases and 5 bases, there was a span of 13 bases. CDR3 nucleotide sequence: TGTGCCATCAGTGAGTCGCTCTCGGGAATATATGGCTACACCTTC. This gives the protein CAISESLSGIYGYTF.

This clonotype was seen ten or more times. The chain combines TRBV20-1 with TRBJ1-6; D uncertain. Per germline, CDR1 DFQATT and CDR2 SNEGSKA (reference sequence). CDR3 size: 14 residues. Trimming took 1 base from V and 0 from J, leaving 4 bases between them. CDR3 sequence (DNA): TGCAGTGCTAGAGTTCCCTCCTATAATTCACCCCTCCACTTT. It is translated as CSARVPSYNSPLHF.

This clonotype was detected many times. The chain couples TRBV12-3 or TRBV12-4 to TRBJ1-6; the D is unclear. The CDR3 length is 15 residues. V lost 6 bases and J 0 bases, leaving 9 bases between the germline ends. CDR3 amino acids: CASSRRSSYNSPLHF. The CDR3 nucleotides read TGTGCCAGCAGCAGACGGAGCTCCTATAATTCACCCCTCCACTTT.

This clonotype showed up many times. V gene TRBV7-9 combines with J gene TRBJ2-2; D gene ambiguous. CDR1 SEHNR and CDR2 FQNEAQ come from the germline V gene (reference sequence). The CDR3 contains 12 residues. V was shortened by 1 base and J by 10 bases, with 7 bases between the two germline ends. The CDR3 reads CASSLVDLELFF. For the CDR3, the DNA is TGTGCCAGCAGCTTAGTAGACTTGGAGCTGTTTTTT. The complete variable domain, with remaining parts taken from reference TRBV7-9 and TRBJ2-2, reads DTGVSQNPRHKITKRGQNVTFRCDPISEHNRLYWYRQTLGQGPEFLTYFQNEAQLEKSRLLSDRFSAERPKGSFSTLEIQRTEQGDSAMYLCASSLVDLELFFGEGSRLTVL.